These T cell receptor beta chains were read from a single sample in a study of blood T cells in healthy people across ages. TCRdb fed the 5' RACE reads into MiXCR, producing one record per CDR3 protein. Of around 1,500,000 distinct CDR3 sequences listed, roughly 45% are singletons. Source material: blood. These receptors were obtained from a woman aged 18-35 years in good health. Each CDR3 is given with its conserved first and last residue. D genes are given only for firm matches. Clone size, where shown, is once, few, many, or a class for clones that have expanded.

CDR3	DNA	size	V	J	D
CASSLVGVRDTQYF	TGTGCCAGCAGCTTGGTAGGGGTGCGAGATACGCAGTATTTT	.	TRBV11-2	TRBJ2-3	.
CASRVTTGSSYNEQFF	TGTGCCAGCAGGGTAACCACAGGGAGCTCCTACAATGAGCAGTTCTTT	few	TRBV6-1	TRBJ2-1	.
CVSSGAGQGEAQYF	TGTGTCAGCAGTGGGGCAGGACAAGGAGAGGCCCAGTACTTC	.	TRBV2	TRBJ2-5	.
CASSLGPFRELTGELFF	TGTGCCAGCAGCTTAGGGCCCTTCCGAGAATTGACCGGGGAGCTGTTTTTT	.	TRBV7-6	TRBJ2-2	.
CASTSGGPGGYGYTF	TGTGCCAGCACCTCCGGAGGGCCGGGTGGCTATGGCTACACCTTC	few	TRBV12-3/TRBV12-4	TRBJ1-2	.
CASSLLAEKTYEQYF	TGTGCCAGCAGTTTACTAGCGGAAAAAACCTACGAGCAGTACTTC	few	TRBV28	TRBJ2-7	TRBD2
CASSYGQNMNTEAFF	TGTGCCAGCAGTTACGGACAGAACATGAACACTGAAGCTTTCTTT	once	TRBV6-5	TRBJ1-1	.
CASSALGDYEQYF	TGTGCCAGCAGTGCGCTGGGGGACTACGAGCAGTACTTC	few	TRBV6-5	TRBJ2-7	.
CASTPIGSVADTQYF	TGTGCCAGCACCCCAATCGGCAGCGTGGCAGATACGCAGTATTTT	.	TRBV9	TRBJ2-3	.
CASSTLAGGTDTQYF	TGTGCCAGCAGTACCCTAGCGGGGGGGACAGATACGCAGTATTTT	many	TRBV12-3/TRBV12-4	TRBJ2-3	TRBD2
CASSLGTSGRPSTDTQYF	TGTGCCAGCAGCTTAGGTACTAGCGGGAGGCCAAGCACAGATACGCAGTATTTT	.	TRBV11-3	TRBJ2-3	TRBD2
CASKGERSGANVLTF	TGTGCCAGCAAAGGGGAGCGGTCTGGGGCCAACGTCCTGACTTTC	few	TRBV6-1	TRBJ2-6	.
CASSDVLGVYEQYF	TGTGCCAGCAGTGATGTCCTGGGAGTCTACGAGCAGTACTTC	.	TRBV6-1	TRBJ2-7	.